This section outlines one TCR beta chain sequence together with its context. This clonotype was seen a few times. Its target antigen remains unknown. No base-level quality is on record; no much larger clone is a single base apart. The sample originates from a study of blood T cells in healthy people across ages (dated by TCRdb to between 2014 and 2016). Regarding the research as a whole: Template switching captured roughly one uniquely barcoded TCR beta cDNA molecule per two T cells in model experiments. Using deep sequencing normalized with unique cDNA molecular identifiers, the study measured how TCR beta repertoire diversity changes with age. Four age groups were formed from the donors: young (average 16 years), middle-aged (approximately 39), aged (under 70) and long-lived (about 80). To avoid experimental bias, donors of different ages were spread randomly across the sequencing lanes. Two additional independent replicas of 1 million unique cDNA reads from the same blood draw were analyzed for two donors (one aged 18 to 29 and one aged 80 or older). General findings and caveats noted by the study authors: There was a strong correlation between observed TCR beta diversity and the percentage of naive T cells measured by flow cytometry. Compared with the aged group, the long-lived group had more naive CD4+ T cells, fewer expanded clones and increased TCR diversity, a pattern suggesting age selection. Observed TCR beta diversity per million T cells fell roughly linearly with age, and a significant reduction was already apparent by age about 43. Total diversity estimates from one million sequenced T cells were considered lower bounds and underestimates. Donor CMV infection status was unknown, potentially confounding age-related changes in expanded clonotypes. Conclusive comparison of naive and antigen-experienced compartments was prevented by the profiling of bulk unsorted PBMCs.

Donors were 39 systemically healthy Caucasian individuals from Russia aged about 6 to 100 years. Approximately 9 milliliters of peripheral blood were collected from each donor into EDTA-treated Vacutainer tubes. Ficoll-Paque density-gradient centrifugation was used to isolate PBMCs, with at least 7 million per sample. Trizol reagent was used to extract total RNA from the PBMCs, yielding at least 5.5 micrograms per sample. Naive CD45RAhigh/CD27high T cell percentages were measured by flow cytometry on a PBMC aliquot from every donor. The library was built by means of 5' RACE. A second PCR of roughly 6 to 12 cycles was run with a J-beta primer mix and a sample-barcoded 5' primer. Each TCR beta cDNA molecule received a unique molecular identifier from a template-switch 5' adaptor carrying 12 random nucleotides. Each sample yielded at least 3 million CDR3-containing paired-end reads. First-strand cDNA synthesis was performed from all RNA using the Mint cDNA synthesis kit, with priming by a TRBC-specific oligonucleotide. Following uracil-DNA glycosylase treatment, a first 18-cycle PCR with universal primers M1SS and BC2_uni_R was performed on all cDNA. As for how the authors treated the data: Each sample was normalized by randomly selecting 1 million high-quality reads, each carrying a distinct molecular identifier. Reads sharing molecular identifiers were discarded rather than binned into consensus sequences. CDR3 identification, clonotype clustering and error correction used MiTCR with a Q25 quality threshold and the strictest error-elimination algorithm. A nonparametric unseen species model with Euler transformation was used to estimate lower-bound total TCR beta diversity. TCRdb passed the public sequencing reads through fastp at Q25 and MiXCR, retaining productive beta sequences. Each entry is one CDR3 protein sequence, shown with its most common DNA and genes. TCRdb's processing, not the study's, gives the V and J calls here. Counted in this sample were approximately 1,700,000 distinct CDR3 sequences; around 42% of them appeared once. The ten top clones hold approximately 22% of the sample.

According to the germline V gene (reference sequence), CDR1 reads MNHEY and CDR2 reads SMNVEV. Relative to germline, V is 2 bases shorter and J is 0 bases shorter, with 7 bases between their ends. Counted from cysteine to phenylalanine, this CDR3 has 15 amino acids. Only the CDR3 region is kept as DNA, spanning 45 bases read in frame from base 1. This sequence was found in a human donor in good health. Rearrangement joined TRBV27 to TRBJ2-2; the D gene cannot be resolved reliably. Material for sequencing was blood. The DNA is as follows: TGTGCCAGCAGTTTACGGAACCCGAACACCGGGGAGCTGTTTTTT. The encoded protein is CASSLRNPNTGELFF.